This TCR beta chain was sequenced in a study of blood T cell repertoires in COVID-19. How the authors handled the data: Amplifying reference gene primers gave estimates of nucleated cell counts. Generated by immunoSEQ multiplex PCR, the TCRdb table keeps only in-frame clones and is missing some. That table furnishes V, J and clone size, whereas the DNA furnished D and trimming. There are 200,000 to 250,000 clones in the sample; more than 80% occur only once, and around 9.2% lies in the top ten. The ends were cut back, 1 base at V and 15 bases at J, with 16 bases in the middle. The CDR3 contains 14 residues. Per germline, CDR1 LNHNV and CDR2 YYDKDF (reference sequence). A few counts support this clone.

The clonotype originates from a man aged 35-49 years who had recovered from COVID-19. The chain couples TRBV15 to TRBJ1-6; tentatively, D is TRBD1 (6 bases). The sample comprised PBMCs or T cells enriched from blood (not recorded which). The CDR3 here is CATSRGDIDDFLHF. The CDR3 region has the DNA TGTGCCACCAGCAGAGGGGACATTGATGATTTCCTCCACTTT.